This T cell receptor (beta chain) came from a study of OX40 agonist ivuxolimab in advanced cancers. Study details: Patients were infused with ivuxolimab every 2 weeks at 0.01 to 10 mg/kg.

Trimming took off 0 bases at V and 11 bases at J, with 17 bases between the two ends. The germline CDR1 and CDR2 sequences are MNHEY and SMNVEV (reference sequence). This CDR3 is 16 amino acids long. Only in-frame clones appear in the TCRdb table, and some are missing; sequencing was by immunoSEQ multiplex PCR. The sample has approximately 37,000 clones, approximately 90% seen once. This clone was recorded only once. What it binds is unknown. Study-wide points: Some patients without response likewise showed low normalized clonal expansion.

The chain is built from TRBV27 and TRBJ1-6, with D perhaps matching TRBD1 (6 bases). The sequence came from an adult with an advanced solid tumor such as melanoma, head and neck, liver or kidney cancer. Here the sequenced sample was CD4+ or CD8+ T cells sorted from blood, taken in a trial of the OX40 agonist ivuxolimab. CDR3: CASSLSFPAGATPLHF. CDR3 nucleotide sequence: TGTGCCAGCAGTTTATCGTTCCCCGCAGGGGCTACACCCCTCCACTTT.